A single sample gave rise to the 12 T cell receptor beta chains below, sequenced in a study of blood T cell repertoires in COVID-19 (TCRdb year 2020). The library came from the immunoSEQ multiplex PCR assay. Sourced from immuneACCESS, this table was stored by TCRdb with only in-frame sequences that have V and J called. A share of the clones is absent; for the studies checked, an unresolved V gene accounts for under half, and the remainder has no known explanation. The table for this sample lists over 80,000 clones; more than 70% of them were counted only once. Of the sample, approximately 20% is held by the ten largest clones. Sequencing was done on a sample of peripheral blood. The receptor source for this set is a human donor in a cohort sampled during active COVID-19.

This clone was observed once. The J gene is TRBJ1-2, the V gene TRBV15; TRBD1 might be the D (6 bases). This CDR3 contains 15 residues. Trimming took off 3 bases at V and 4 bases at J, with 15 bases between the two ends. The V gene's germline CDR1 is LNHNV and CDR2 YYDKDF (reference sequence). DNA of the CDR3: TGTGCCACCAGCAGCCACCTTCAGGGGCCCTATGGCTACACCTTC. Its translation: CATSSHLQGPYGYTF.

The genes are TRBV7-9 and TRBJ1-1; TRBD1 agrees at 9 bases. CDR3 length: 14 amino acids. Trimming removed 3 bases from V and 10 bases from J; junction bases left unmatched: 9. From germline, CDR1 is SEHNR and CDR2 FQNEAQ (reference sequence). DNA of the CDR3: TGTGCCAGCAGCTTGGGACAGGGAGTACCAGGAGCTTTCTTT. This codes for CASSLGQGVPGAFF.

The table lists this clone with a count of one. The chain joins TRBV28 to TRBJ2-7; tentative D call: TRBD2 (6 bases). Trimming removed 4 bases from V and 0 bases from J, with 10 bases in between. The CDR3 consists of 14 residues. Germline CDR1 and CDR2: MDHEN and SYDVKM. CDR3 nucleotides: TGTGCCAGCAGTTCGGGCGGGAACTCCTACGAGCAGTACTTC. As protein: CASSSGGNSYEQYF.

The chain couples TRBV11-2 to TRBJ2-7; D call uncertain. This CDR3 comprises 14 residues. Germline loops: CDR1 SGHAT, CDR2 FQNNGV. V was shortened by 3 bases and J by 3 bases, with 12 bases between the two germline ends. CDR3: CASSFPGGLYEQYF. CDR3 nucleotides: TGTGCCAGCAGCTTCCCGGGTGGTCTCTACGAGCAGTACTTC.

For the CDR3, the DNA is TGTGCCAGCAGCAAAGCCCTAGGACAGGGCAGCACTGAAGCTTTCTTT. Translation: CASSKALGQGSTEAFF. J is TRBJ1-1 and V is TRBV21-1; the table calls TRBD1, which could not be checked here. TRBV21-1 is termed a pseudogene. The CDR3 runs to 16 residues.

The V call is TRBV6-5, the J call TRBJ1-1, with D perhaps matching TRBD1 (6 bases). Trimming stripped 4 bases from V and 1 base from J, with 13 bases between. The length of the CDR3 is 15 residues. Germline V gives CDR1 MNHEY, CDR2 SVGAGI. The CDR3 here is CASSLNRVSNTEAFF. CDR3 coding DNA: TGTGCCAGCAGTTTAAACAGGGTATCGAACACTGAAGCTTTCTTT.

V gene TRBV9 combines with J gene TRBJ1-2; 7 positions match TRBD1. This CDR3 comprises 13 residues. V gave up 4 bases and J gave up 7 bases; unmatched junction bases: 7. The germline CDR1 and CDR2 sequences are SGDLS and YYNGEE. The CDR3 DNA follows: TGTGCCAGCAGCCTCCGGGACAGTGTTGGCTACACCTTC. Encoded protein: CASSLRDSVGYTF.

The genes are TRBV28 and TRBJ2-1, with TRBD2 identical over 15 bases. V was clipped by 0 bases and J by 9 bases; unmatched bases: 9. The CDR3 is 18 residues long. Per the germline V gene, CDR1 is MDHEN and CDR2 is SYDVKM. The CDR3 sequence is CASSLWGLAGGRMGEQFF. As DNA, the CDR3 is TGTGCCAGCAGTTTATGGGGACTAGCGGGAGGAAGGATGGGTGAGCAGTTCTTC.

The chain links TRBV4-2 to TRBJ2-1, with 9 positions matching TRBD1. The CDR3 has 16 residues. The V segment lost 3 bases and the J segment 5 bases; nucleotides outside the gene matches: 8. Germline lookup yields CDR1 LGHNA and CDR2 YNFKEQ. The CDR3 here is CASSQEPGQGHNEQFF. The CDR3 DNA reads TGTGCCAGCAGCCAGGAACCGGGACAGGGACACAATGAGCAGTTCTTC.

The CDR3 DNA reads as TGCGCCAGCAGCCAAGATGCCGAGACAGGATTCCCCTACGAGCAGTACTTC. Translated, it gives CASSQDAETGFPYEQYF. The V gene is TRBV4-3, the J gene TRBJ2-7; tentative D call: TRBD1 (6 bases). The CDR3 is made up of 17 amino acids. Trimming shortened V by 0 bases and J by 2 bases, and 17 bases separated the two germline ends. Germline values: CDR1 LGHNA, CDR2 YSLEER.

The chain uses TRBV15 and TRBJ2-1, with TRBD2 matching 9 bases. The germline V gene has CDR1 LNHNV and CDR2 YYDKDF (reference sequence). After removal of 9 bases from V and 0 bases from J, the junction contained 18 bases not matched to a gene. The CDR3 spans 19 residues. The DNA for the CDR3 is TGTGCCACGCCCCCCCCTAGCGGGGATTCCGGGAGCTCCTACAATGAGCAGTTCTTC. Translating gives CATPPPSGDSGSSYNEQFF. The full variable domain, its missing parts supplied by reference TRBV15 and TRBJ2-1, is DAMVIQNPRYQVTQFGKPVTLSCSQTLNHNVMYWYQQKSSQAPKLLFHYYDKDFNNEADTPDNFQSRRPNTSFCFLDIRSPGLGDTAMYLCATPPPSGDSGSSYNEQFFGPGTRLTVL.

J is TRBJ1-2 and V is TRBV4-1; TRBD1 matches at 7 bases. CDR3 length equals 18 residues. CDR1 is MGHRA, CDR2 YSYEKL, per germline. Trimming at V came to 0 bases and at J to 2 bases, leaving 12 bases not matched to a gene. The CDR3 DNA is TGCGCCAGCAGCCAAGAATGGGCAGGGGGATATGGGAACTATGGCTACACCTTC. Translated, it gives CASSQEWAGGYGNYGYTF.